This T cell receptor (beta chain) was sequenced in a study of vaccination effects on CD4 cells after COVID-19. Libraries were prepared by immunoSEQ multiplex PCR; TCRdb keeps only in-frame clonotypes and omits some of them. The repertoire holds 15,000 or so clones, with about 70% as singletons. Antigen-specific CD4+ T cells expanded by the ViraFEST assay with viral peptide pools were then sequenced. A roughly 11-day culture period preceded the isolation of CD4+ T cells. Vaccination of participants consisted of two doses of either the BNT162b2 or mRNA-1273 vaccine. Supplemented with 8.5 to 10 IU/ml IL-2 and approximately 9.7 ug/ml peptides, 2 million to 2.5 million PBMC per well were kept in culture. Days 3 and 7 were when half the medium was replaced with IL-2 medium. The CDR3 consists of 12 residues. CDR1 MNHEY and CDR2 SMNVEV come from the germline V gene (reference sequence). Between the trimmed V and J ends, which lost 2 bases and 4 bases, there was a span of 3 bases.

Study outcomes and limitations: Within healthy vaccinees, only 1 of 255 vaccine-induced clones displayed cross-reactivity with common cold coronaviruses. Among infection- and vaccine-induced clones, marked clonal contraction occurred late after vaccination.

Note on this clone: The target antigen is unknown.

This TCR was recovered from a human donor who received a COVID-19 vaccine. This rearrangement joins TRBV27 to TRBJ1-5; D uncertain. Sequenced here: CD4+ T cells from PBMCs cultured with HCoV-NL63 spike peptides, sampled after COVID-19 vaccination. The CDR3 reads CASSLRNQPQHF. The CDR3 coding sequence is TGTGCCAGCAGTTTAAGAAATCAGCCCCAGCATTTT.